The clone carrying this TCR beta chain was detected ten times or more. Its antigen is not identified. The time point denotes: patch test 1, 2 weeks after DPC sensitization. Treatment: therapeutic diphenylcyclopropenone sensitization with weekly scalp DPC. This record belongs to a study of human T cells and chemical hapten exposure. In the study overall: 0.01% DPC was applied to the upper back in patch tests, which were read at 6 days.

CDR3 length: 16 amino acids. Germline V gene data show CDR1 as DFQATT and CDR2 as SNEGSKA (reference sequence). The ends were cut back, 6 bases at V and 2 bases at J, with 20 bases in the middle. The library tagged individual cDNA molecules with unique molecular identifiers. TCRdb reprocessed the RACE reads with MiXCR, giving one entry per CDR3 protein. The sample yields just over 80,000 distinct CDR3 sequences, roughly a tenth seen once. Study-wide findings and caveats: Expanded TCRs made up significantly more big CDR3 similarity clusters than controls did. The number of TCRs over 1 in 1000 frequency stayed unchanged after DPC.

The source material was whole blood, sampled in connection with sensitization to the hapten diphenylcyclopropenone (DPC). The clonotype originates from a woman between 45 and 65 years old with alopecia areata. Some clones in this sample may be carry-over from other donors' samples. The chain uses TRBV20-1 and TRBJ2-1, with a tentative D call TRBD2 (6 bases). CDR3 sequence (DNA): TGCAGTGCCGTCGGCCGGGGGAGGAGGACCTACAATGAGCAGTTCTTC. The encoded protein is CSAVGRGRRTYNEQFF.